Listed here is a single T cell receptor (beta chain). The antigen is undetermined. This table comes from immunoSEQ multiplex PCR, and its TCRdb copy is limited to in-frame clones, with some not included. This sample has 150,000 or so clones, with around nine tenths found just once. These data belong to a study of cytomegalovirus exposure and HLA in healthy donors. The donors formed part of the roughly 110-subject validation cohort, distinct from the roughly 730-subject first cohort. The germline CDR1 and CDR2 sequences are LNHNV and YYDKDF (reference sequence). The junction had 6 bases not matched to a gene; V was cut back by 5 bases and J by 1 base. CDR3 length equals 15 residues. Regarding the study as a whole: Both high specificity and high sensitivity reportedly marked the classifier's diagnosis of cytomegalovirus status. In vitro work confirmed that a few CMV-associated chains recognize CMV antigens.

The sequence was collected from a woman in her 30s in good health and CMV-seronegative. Sample: PBMCs. The gene calls are TRBV15 and TRBJ2-7, with 9 bases lining up with TRBD1. The CDR3 here is CATSRWTGESYEQYF. Written as DNA, the CDR3 is TGTGCCACCAGCCGTTGGACAGGGGAATCCTACGAGCAGTACTTC.